The 11 T cell receptor beta chains listed next were all sequenced from one sample in a study of monozygotic twins with inflammatory bowel disease. Using the 5' RACE reads, TCRdb records one entry per CDR3 protein without DNA. The listing records a few hundred thousand distinct CDR3 sequences. Sequenced: blood. The receptors were sampled from a human donor with ulcerative colitis or Crohn's disease, or a healthy co-twin of an affected twin (not recorded which).

The chain recombines TRBV12-3 or TRBV12-4 with TRBJ1-1; TCRdb gives TRBD1 as the D gene, but with no DNA this cannot be confirmed. The CDR3 is 13 amino acids. The CDR3 sequence is CASSPAGLSEAFF.

The rearrangement uses TRBV3-1 and TRBJ2-3; there is no DNA to check the TCRdb D call of TRBD2. The CDR3 length is 17 residues. The germline V gene encodes CDR1 LGHDT and CDR2 YNNKEL (reference sequence). This CDR3 is CASSQDPPSGAGDTQYF.

This chain joins TRBV20-1 and TRBJ1-5. The CDR3 length is 15 residues. Germline-derived CDR1 and CDR2 are DFQATT and SNEGSKA (reference sequence). The CDR3: CSARGEGRGNQPQHF.

The rearrangement joins TRBV11-1 to TRBJ2-1; TCRdb lists TRBD2, though no DNA is available to test this call. The CDR3 consists of 14 residues. Germline V gene sequence: CDR1 SGHAT, CDR2 FQDESV (reference sequence). The CDR3 reads CASSPASEYNEQFF.

The rearrangement joins TRBV6-2 or TRBV6-3 to TRBJ1-2. This CDR3 has 13 residues. Germline lookup yields CDR1 MNHEY and CDR2 SVGEGT. CDR3 sequence: CASSYRHFYGYTF.

The chain carries TRBV9 and TRBJ2-1; absent DNA, TCRdb's TRBD2 call cannot be checked. The CDR3 has 17 residues. The germline V gene encodes CDR1 SGDLS and CDR2 YYNGEE. The CDR3 spells CASSVGTTRLGGAEQFF. Based on the CDR3 plus reference TRBV9 and TRBJ2-1, the full variable domain is DSGVTQTPKHLITATGQRVTLRCSPRSGDLSVYWYQQSLDQGLQFLIQYYNGEERAKGNILERFSAQQFPDLHSELNLSSLELGDSALYFCASSVGTTRLGGAEQFFGPGTRLTVL.

The chain links TRBV28 to TRBJ2-7; absent DNA, TCRdb's TRBD1 call cannot be checked. This CDR3 is built from 15 residues. CDR1 is MDHEN and CDR2 is SYDVKM in the germline V gene. The CDR3 loop reads CASSSPGTGGYEQYF.

The chain couples TRBV20-1 to TRBJ2-1; the TCRdb call, TRBD2, lacks DNA for checking. CDR1 and CDR2 (germline): DFQATT, SNEGSKA (reference sequence). The CDR3 totals 14 residues. The CDR3 region is CSAIEGVANNEQFF.

J is TRBJ2-7 and V is TRBV5-1; absent DNA, TCRdb's TRBD2 call cannot be checked. The germline CDR1 and CDR2 sequences are SGHRS and YFSETQ. The CDR3 consists of 15 residues. The CDR3 reads CASSIGLAGSYEQYF. The whole variable domain, filled in from reference TRBV5-1 and TRBJ2-7, reads KAGVTQTPRYLIKTRGQQVTLSCSPISGHRSVSWYQQTPGQGLQFLFEYFSETQRNKGNFPGRFSGRQFSNSRSEMNVSTLELGDSALYLCASSIGLAGSYEQYFGPGTRLTVT.

The V gene is TRBV11-2, the J gene TRBJ2-1; TCRdb calls TRBD2, which cannot be checked without DNA. Germline values: CDR1 SGHAT, CDR2 FQNNGV. This CDR3 is built from 16 residues. CDR3 sequence reads: CASSLGAATSYNEQFF.

The chain links TRBV5-1 to TRBJ2-3. Germline V CDR1 and CDR2: SGHRS, YFSETQ. There are 15 residues in the CDR3. The CDR3 sequence: CASSFLPAITDTQYF. The full variable domain, in which reference TRBV5-1 and TRBJ2-3 provide the parts outside the CDR3, is KAGVTQTPRYLIKTRGQQVTLSCSPISGHRSVSWYQQTPGQGLQFLFEYFSETQRNKGNFPGRFSGRQFSNSRSEMNVSTLELGDSALYLCASSFLPAITDTQYFGPGTRLTVL.